A selection of T cell receptor beta chains follows, all from one sample in a study of shared clonotypes between healthy human individuals. Assay: immunoSEQ multiplex PCR; the TCRdb copy retains only in-frame clones and omits some. Here the sample spans roughly 2.5 million clones, around 94% being singletons. Input material: naive CD4+ T cells sorted from blood. All receptors come from a man between 18 and 29 years old in good health. Both conserved end residues are part of each CDR3. The order of the fields is clone size, J gene, V gene, CDR3 length, CDR3 protein. Rows give clone size only sometimes, using once, few, many, or a class for an expanded clone.

size: once; J: TRBJ1-1; V: TRBV6-1; length: 15; CDR3: CASSVAPGYNTEAFF
size: NA; J: TRBJ1-6; V: TRBV19; length: 16; CDR3: CASSMVRPSYNSPLHF
size: NA; J: TRBJ2-7; V: TRBV6-1; length: 15; CDR3: CASSTGTVLAYEQYF
size: NA; J: TRBJ2-7; V: TRBV7-6; length: 14; CDR3: CASSLVSFRTDQYF
size: NA; J: TRBJ1-5; V: TRBV19; length: 16; CDR3: CASRSDRGESNQPQHF
size: NA; J: TRBJ2-7; V: TRBV28; length: 15; CDR3: CASRGLAGGVYEQYF
size: NA; J: TRBJ2-5; V: TRBV2; length: 15; CDR3: CASRYRDRGLETQYF
size: NA; J: TRBJ2-5; V: TRBV19; length: 15; CDR3: CASSSNSGGKETQYF
size: NA; J: TRBJ2-3; V: TRBV4-3; length: 14; CDR3: CASSRAHQLDTQYF
size: NA; J: TRBJ2-3; V: TRBV28; length: 16; CDR3: CASSLLPASALDTQYF
size: NA; J: TRBJ2-2; V: TRBV5-6; length: 18; CDR3: CASSFSVSGGRFTGELFF
size: NA; J: TRBJ2-7; V: TRBV14; length: 15; CDR3: CASSQVRGASYEQYF
size: NA; J: TRBJ2-2; V: TRBV4-1; length: 14; CDR3: CASSTPGVDGELFF
size: NA; J: TRBJ2-2; V: TRBV29-1; length: 12; CDR3: CSVRTTPGELFF
size: NA; J: TRBJ1-1; V: TRBV7-9; length: 15; CDR3: CASSSVGQGNTEAFF
size: NA; J: TRBJ2-1; V: TRBV11-3; length: 16; CDR3: CASSDTSGGAYNEQFF